This TCR beta chain was identified during a study of shared clonotypes between healthy human individuals. CD45RA-negative memory and CD45RA+ naive subsets were split from the CD4+ cells. Here immunoSEQ multiplex PCR was the method, and the copy in TCRdb shows in-frame clones only, minus some. The sample lists some 350,000 clones; approximately 74% were seen once. Points on this clone: At the DNA level, this CDR3 is encoded by other sequences in the same sample as well.

This CDR3 region has 13 residues. Trimming pared 2 bases from V and 1 base from J, leaving 6 bases between. Germline V gene lookup returns CDR1 SGHRS and CDR2 YFSETQ. The sequence came from a man aged 25-45 years in good health. The sample was memory CD4+ T cells sorted from blood. Subset given: CD45RA-negative fraction. This chain connects TRBV5-1 to TRBJ1-2, with D perhaps matching TRBD1 (5 bases). CDR3 DNA: TGCGCCAGCAGCTTAGACAGTAACTATGGCTACACCTTC. This codes for CASSLDSNYGYTF.